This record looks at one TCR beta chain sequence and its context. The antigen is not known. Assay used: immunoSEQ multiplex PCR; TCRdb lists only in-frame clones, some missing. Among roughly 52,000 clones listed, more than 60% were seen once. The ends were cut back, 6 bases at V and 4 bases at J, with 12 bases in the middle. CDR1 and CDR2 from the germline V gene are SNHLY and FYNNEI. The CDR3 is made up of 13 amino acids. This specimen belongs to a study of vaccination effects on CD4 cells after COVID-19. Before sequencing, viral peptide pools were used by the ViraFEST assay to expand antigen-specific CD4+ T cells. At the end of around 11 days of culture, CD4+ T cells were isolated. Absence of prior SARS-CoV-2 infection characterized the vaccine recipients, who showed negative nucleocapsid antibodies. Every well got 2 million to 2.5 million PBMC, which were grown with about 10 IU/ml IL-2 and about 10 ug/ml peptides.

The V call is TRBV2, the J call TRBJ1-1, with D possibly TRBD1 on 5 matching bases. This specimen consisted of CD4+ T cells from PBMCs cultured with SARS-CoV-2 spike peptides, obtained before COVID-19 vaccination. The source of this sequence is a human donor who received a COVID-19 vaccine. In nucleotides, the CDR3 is TGTGCCAGCAGAGGGGACGGGGCCACTGAAGCTTTCTTT. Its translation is CASRGDGATEAFF.